This T cell receptor (beta chain) was recovered during a study of T cells in Graves' hyperthyroidism and ophthalmopathy. Study-wide results and limits: Most thyroid-expanded clonotypes above 0.001 were also found in blood. Onset of ophthalmopathy came a median around 6.5 months after the model predicted it.

The source material, RNA transcripts, was used to amplify TCR beta CDR3 regions. The study used the HTBI primer set for a first-round RT-PCR of the TCR CDR3. MiXCR, run by TCRdb on the multiplex PCR reads, gives a single entry per CDR3 protein. This table has 300,000 to 450,000 distinct CDR3 sequences, roughly 25% appearing once. The J segment lost 5 bases and the V segment lost 11 bases, leaving 10 bases of the junction unmatched. Germline loops: CDR1 SNHLY, CDR2 FYNNEI. CDR3 length: 14 amino acids. Exclusion of a patient resulted from uncontrolled infection, other autoimmune disease, pregnancy or lactation. Fresh peripheral blood, 9.5 to 10 ml of it, supplied the PBMCs. This clonotype occurred many times. The antigen is undetermined.

The source is a man aged 45-65 years with Graves' hyperthyroidism. The J gene is TRBJ2-5, the V gene TRBV2; 11 bases are shared with TRBD1. Sequenced sample: blood. The CDR3 here is CACVRTGGGETQYF. For the CDR3, the DNA is TGTGCCTGCGTCCGGACAGGGGGCGGGGAGACCCAGTACTTC. Drawing the rest from reference TRBV2 and TRBJ2-5, the complete variable domain is EPEVTQTPSHQVTQMGQEVILRCVPISNHLYFYWYRQILGQKVEFLVSFYNNEISEKSEIFDDQFSVERPDGSNFTLKIRSTKLEDSAMYFCACVRTGGGETQYFGPGTRLLVL.